Below, 30 T cell receptor beta chains from the same sample are listed, as sequenced in a study of blood T cell repertoires in COVID-19. TCRdb keeps only in-frame clones here, not all; method: immunoSEQ multiplex PCR. Altogether a few hundred thousand clones are present, approximately 81% being singletons, with the ten largest covering about 2.3%. Input material: PBMCs or T cells enriched from blood (not recorded which). The receptors derive from a woman aged 45-65 years who had recovered from COVID-19.

The chain uses TRBV30 and TRBJ2-7, with 7 bases aligning to TRBD1. The CDR3 has 13 residues. The germline V gene has CDR1 GTSNPN and CDR2 SVGIG (reference sequence). V lost 3 bases and J lost 0; bases outside the gene matches: 2. Here the CDR3 DNA reads TGTGCCTGGAGGTCAGGGGGCTCCTACGAGCAGTACTTC. Encoded protein: CAWRSGGSYEQYF.

The chain combines TRBV10-3 with TRBJ2-7, with 8 bases aligning to TRBD1. Germline CDR1 and CDR2: ENHRY and SYGVKD. CDR3 size: 15 residues. J was trimmed by 5 bases and V by 3 bases; bases with no gene match: 9. The CDR3: CAISDPGQDPDEQYF. The CDR3 coding sequence is TGTGCCATCAGTGACCCGGGACAGGACCCGGACGAGCAGTACTTC.

The table lists this clone with a few counts. The sample has other DNA sequences that encode this CDR3 too. This chain uses TRBV4-1 with TRBJ2-1; 7 bases are a match to TRBD2. The CDR3 extends over 12 amino acids. Germline values: CDR1 MGHRA, CDR2 YSYEKL. V lost 4 bases to trimming and J lost 10 bases; unmatched junction nucleotides: 4. The CDR3 coding sequence is TGCGCCAGCAGCCCCGGGACTAACGAGCAGTTCTTC. Its protein is CASSPGTNEQFF.

The sample holds a few counts of this clone. The chain carries TRBV10-3 and TRBJ1-1, with no clear D. V was trimmed by 0 bases and J by 0 bases, leaving 8 bases between them. Germline values: CDR1 ENHRY, CDR2 SYGVKD. The CDR3 length is 15 residues. As DNA, the CDR3 is TGTGCCATCAGTGAGTCGAAGACATTGAACACTGAAGCTTTCTTT. This translates into CAISESKTLNTEAFF.

This clone has more than one count but fewer than ten. The chain recombines TRBV20-1 with TRBJ1-1; weak D call: TRBD1 (6 bases). The CDR3 covers 10 residues. With 6 bases removed from V and 7 bases from J, the gap between germline ends came to 9 bases. Germline V lookup: CDR1 DFQATT, CDR2 SNEGSKA (reference sequence). The CDR3 loop reads CSAPDSEAFF. The CDR3 nucleotides read TGCAGTGCACCGGACAGTGAAGCTTTCTTT.

V usage is TRBV7-2 and J usage is TRBJ2-2; unclear D gene. Trimming pared 1 base from V and 4 bases from J, leaving 10 bases between. Looked up from germline, CDR1 is SGHTA and CDR2 is FQGNSA. CDR3 length equals 15 residues. CDR3 loop: CASSLEPAGTGELFF. CDR3 nucleotide sequence: TGTGCCAGCAGCTTAGAACCCGCCGGCACCGGGGAGCTGTTTTTT.

This sequence joins TRBV6-1 and TRBJ2-1, with D possibly TRBD2 on 6 matching bases. V lost 4 bases and J 3 bases, leaving 16 bases between the germline ends. Looked up from germline, CDR1 is MNHNS and CDR2 is SASEGT. This CDR3 region has 16 residues. CDR3 DNA sequence: TGTGCCAGCAGTGGGGCCGGGACTCCCCACTACAATGAGCAGTTCTTC. Encoded protein: CASSGAGTPHYNEQFF.

V and J are TRBV7-9 and TRBJ2-4, with TRBD2 as a possible D gene (7 bases). Germline V gene lookup returns CDR1 SEHNR and CDR2 FQNEAQ (reference sequence). CDR3 length: 14 amino acids. The germline V and J ends were trimmed by 8 bases and 5 bases, with 16 bases remaining between them. CDR3 region: CASAPLRGQNIQYF. CDR3 in DNA: TGTGCCAGCGCCCCCTTGCGGGGGCAAAACATTCAGTACTTC. The variable domain in full, completed from reference TRBV7-9 and TRBJ2-4, reads DTGVSQNPRHKITKRGQNVTFRCDPISEHNRLYWYRQTLGQGPEFLTYFQNEAQLEKSRLLSDRFSAERPKGSFSTLEIQRTEQGDSAMYLCASAPLRGQNIQYFGAGTRLSVL.

The rearrangement links TRBV24-1 to TRBJ2-7; 8 bases line up with TRBD1. V dropped 4 bases and J dropped 3; count of bases not matched to a gene: 4. CDR3 length: 14 amino acids. Germline V gene lookup returns CDR1 KGHDR and CDR2 SFDVKD. The CDR3 DNA reads TGTGCCACCAGTGAATCTGGACAGGGCTACGAGCAGTACTTC. Protein sequence: CATSESGQGYEQYF.

This chain connects TRBV6-6 to TRBJ1-6; D unresolved. Germline V lookup: CDR1 MNHNY, CDR2 SVGAGI (reference sequence). CDR3 size: 16 residues. Trimming shortened V by 5 bases and J by 8 bases, and 19 bases separated the two germline ends. The CDR3 DNA reads TGTGCCAGCAGTCTCCGGGAGCGGGATTGGGATTCACCCCTCCACTTT. This codes for CASSLRERDWDSPLHF.

DNA for the CDR3: TGTGCCAGCAGCTTAGATGGGCCAGGGGCGGGCGTCCTGACTTTC. This translates into CASSLDGPGAGVLTF. This chain links TRBV7-2 with TRBJ2-6; tentatively, D is TRBD1 (6 bases). Germline V gene data show CDR1 as SGHTA and CDR2 as FQGNSA. Trimming cost V 1 base and J 12 bases, with 16 bases left between them. The CDR3 length is 15 residues.

This clone showed up just once. This chain links TRBV27 with TRBJ1-1; D may be TRBD1 (6 bases). Trimming pared 2 bases from V and 1 base from J, leaving 8 bases between. The CDR3 has 14 amino acids. The germline gives CDR1 MNHEY, CDR2 SMNVEV (reference sequence). CDR3 amino acids: CASSLGGWNTEAFF. Written as DNA, the CDR3 is TGTGCCAGCAGTTTAGGGGGCTGGAACACTGAAGCTTTCTTT.

The chain is built from TRBV18 and TRBJ1-1; D remains unclear. The CDR3 loop spans 14 amino acids. The germline gives CDR1 KGHSH, CDR2 LQKENI. Deletions cut 3 bases from V and 7 bases from J, with 15 bases between. DNA for the CDR3: TGTGCCAGCTCACCTCTCCGGGGATGGGGTGAAGCTTTCTTT. Translating gives CASSPLRGWGEAFF.

The chain links TRBV19 to TRBJ2-5; TRBD1 is a possible D gene (6 bases). The CDR3 is 15 residues long. CDR1 and CDR2 from the germline V gene are LNHDA and SQIVND (reference sequence). V lost 3 bases to trimming and J lost 5 bases, with 16 bases between them. The CDR3 is CASSIRSGALETQYF. As DNA, the CDR3 is TGTGCCAGTAGTATCCGATCAGGGGCTTTGGAGACCCAGTACTTC.

The V and J genes are TRBV10-3 and TRBJ2-1, with D perhaps TRBD2 (5 bases). The V end was cut by 2 bases, the J end by 6 bases, with 14 bases between. The CDR3 is 15 residues long. Looked up from germline, CDR1 is ENHRY and CDR2 is SYGVKD. The CDR3, as DNA: TGTGCCATCAGTGAGGAGGACTTAATGGGCAATGAGCAGTTCTTC. Encoded protein: CAISEEDLMGNEQFF.

This chain links TRBV10-3 with TRBJ2-7; 11 bases match TRBD2. Germline-derived CDR1 and CDR2 are ENHRY and SYGVKD. J was trimmed by 2 bases and V by 9 bases; bases with no gene match: 3. This CDR3 contains 13 residues. The CDR3 region has the DNA TGTGCCATTAGCGGGAGGGCCCCCTACGAGCAGTACTTC. Encoded protein: CAISGRAPYEQYF.

CDR3 nucleotides: TGCGCCAGCAGCCAAGATGGTCGACTAAGCGGCGGCGGGGAGCTGTTTTTT. This encodes CASSQDGRLSGGGELFF. The chain employs TRBV4-1 and TRBJ2-2, with D possibly being TRBD2 (5 bases). V was pared by 0 bases and J by 7 bases, with 18 bases between. The V gene's germline CDR1 is MGHRA and CDR2 YSYEKL. CDR3 length: 17 residues.

This clone was seen once. The rearrangement joins TRBV7-2 to TRBJ1-2; the D gene is possibly TRBD1 (6 bases). CDR1 SGHTA and CDR2 FQGNSA come from the germline V gene. Trimming took 0 bases from V and 0 from J, leaving 8 bases between them. This CDR3 contains 15 residues. The CDR3 loop is CASSLATGSNYGYTF. CDR3 in DNA: TGTGCCAGCAGCTTAGCTACAGGGTCTAACTATGGCTACACCTTC.

The chain employs TRBV6-5 and TRBJ2-7; possible D gene TRBD2, 5 bases. Germline V gene data show CDR1 as MNHEY and CDR2 as SVGAGI. CDR3 length equals 15 residues. Trimming removed 6 bases from V and 4 bases from J, with 19 bases in between. The chain's CDR3 is CASSRGDTGNYEQYF. CDR3 coding DNA: TGTGCCAGCAGCCGCGGCGACACCGGGAATTACGAGCAGTACTTC.

V is TRBV2 and J is TRBJ2-5; D might be TRBD2 (6 bases). V was clipped by 6 bases and J by 5 bases, with 19 bases between them. Germline CDR1 reads SNHLY; CDR2 reads FYNNEI. There are 15 residues in the CDR3. The CDR3 spells CASSADLGRGETQYF. For the CDR3, the DNA is TGTGCCAGCAGCGCAGACTTAGGACGGGGGGAGACCCAGTACTTC.

This sequence joins TRBV29-1 and TRBJ1-5; 10 nucleotides align to TRBD1. From germline, CDR1 is SQVTM and CDR2 ANQGSEA. The trim removed 4 bases at V and 7 bases at J, leaving 1 base unmatched. The CDR3 spans 12 residues. Written as DNA, the CDR3 is TGCAGCGTTGGGGACAGGGGACAGCCCCAGCATTTT. It translates to CSVGDRGQPQHF.

J is TRBJ2-5 and V is TRBV12-2; whether TRBD2, the table's D call, matches the DNA was not checked. TRBV12-2 is given as a pseudogene. The CDR3 spans 15 residues. CDR3 DNA sequence: TGTGCAAGTCGCTTAGGAGAGTCCCTAACAGAGACCCAGTACTTC. Its protein is CASRLGESLTETQYF.

The chain combines TRBV30 with TRBJ1-1; D uncertain. This CDR3 contains 14 residues. Germline CDR1 GTSNPN, CDR2 SVGIG (reference sequence). V was shortened by 0 bases and J by 3 bases, with 11 bases between the two germline ends. The CDR3 nucleotides are TGTGCCTGGAGTGTAAGGGAGGGATACACTGAAGCTTTCTTT. This encodes CAWSVREGYTEAFF. The full variable domain, its missing parts supplied by reference TRBV30 and TRBJ1-1, is SQTIHQWPATLVQPVGSPLSLECTVEGTSNPNLYWYRQAAGRGLQLLFYSVGIGQISSEVPQNLSASRPQDRQFILSSKKLLLSDSGFYLCAWSVREGYTEAFFGQGTRLTVV.

This rearrangement joins TRBV4-3 to TRBJ1-1; tentative D call: TRBD1 (6 bases). The CDR3 sequence is 13 residues long. In germline, CDR1 is LGHNA, CDR2 YSLEER. Deletions cut 1 base from V and 8 bases from J, with 11 bases between. The CDR3 region has the DNA TGCGCCAGCAGCCAAGTGGGGGGGGCAGAAGCTTTCTTT. Its translation is CASSQVGGAEAFF.

CDR3 in DNA: TGTGCCAGCAGCCCGGGACTAGCGGGGGGCCCCTACGAGCAGTACTTC. Its protein product is CASSPGLAGGPYEQYF. The chain is built from TRBV5-4 and TRBJ2-7, with 15 nucleotides matching TRBD2. This CDR3 contains 16 residues. Per germline, CDR1 SGHNT and CDR2 YYREEE (reference sequence). The V and J ends lost 4 bases and 2 bases, in that order; junction bases with no gene match: 4.

The chain employs TRBV5-6 and TRBJ1-5; no firm D call. V was trimmed by 1 base and J by 1 base, leaving 6 bases between them. Germline assignment: CDR1 SGHDT and CDR2 YYEEEE. The CDR3 totals 14 residues. The CDR3 loop reads CASSLFLSNQPQHF. The CDR3 DNA follows: TGTGCCAGCAGCTTGTTCCTAAGCAATCAGCCCCAGCATTTT.

The rearrangement uses TRBV4-1 and TRBJ2-7; a weak D match, TRBD1 (6 bases). This CDR3 is built from 14 residues. V was trimmed by 0 bases and J by 7 bases, leaving 13 bases between them. Germline V gene lookup returns CDR1 MGHRA and CDR2 YSYEKL. The DNA for the CDR3 is TGCGCCAGCAGCCAAGATAGGGGGATGGAAGAGCAGTACTTC. It yields the protein CASSQDRGMEEQYF.

The chain is built from TRBV5-1 and TRBJ2-2, with TRBD2 matching 10 bases. The CDR3 loop spans 16 amino acids. J lost 2 bases, V lost 1 base, and 2 bases had no gene match. Germline V lookup: CDR1 SGHRS, CDR2 YFSETQ. Written as DNA, the CDR3 is TGCGCCAGCAGCTTGTCTAGCGGGAGCAACACCGGGGAGCTGTTTTTT. Translation gives CASSLSSGSNTGELFF.

A single count supports this clone. The chain uses TRBV7-2 and TRBJ1-2; D is undetermined. This CDR3 has 15 amino acids. Germline lookup yields CDR1 SGHTA and CDR2 FQGNSA. Between the trimmed V and J ends, which lost 2 bases and 2 bases, there was a span of 12 bases. In nucleotides, the CDR3 is TGTGCCAGCAGCTTAATTGCAGATAAGAACTATGGCTACACCTTC. Its protein product is CASSLIADKNYGYTF.

The chain couples TRBV7-9 to TRBJ1-1; TRBD1 matches at 8 bases. The CDR3 totals 14 residues. The germline V gene encodes CDR1 SEHNR and CDR2 FQNEAQ (reference sequence). J lost 3 bases, V lost 5 bases, and 5 bases had no gene match. CDR3 sequence: CASSTTGGDTEAFF. The CDR3 bases are TGTGCCAGCAGCACAACAGGGGGGGACACTGAAGCTTTCTTT.